This TCR beta chain was profiled in a study of neoadjuvant anti-PD-1 for oral cavity cancer (dated by TCRdb to about 2021). For the study in its entirety: Before curative-intent surgical resection, most patients were given three to four biweekly doses of nivolumab at 3 mg/kg. For patients who did not progress, a fourth nivolumab dose was given around day 43, followed by definitive surgical resection on days 50-56. The parent correlative cohort had roughly 12 patients and a response rate of 30% to 35%. Under RECIST 1.1, patients with complete response, partial response or stable disease were classed as responders, and patients with progression were classed as non-responders.

Comments on this clone: Its antigen target is currently unknown. No base quality values were provided; no much bigger clone lies one nucleotide off.

What this sample's time point label stands for: after neoadjuvant nivolumab, at surgical resection. Patients had been newly diagnosed with stage II-IVA oral cavity squamous cell carcinoma, and no prior systemic or radiation treatment had been given to the patients. The cohort was composed of patients with HPV-negative, locally advanced oral cavity squamous cell carcinoma. Samples came from a longitudinal correlative study of a single-arm phase II trial of neoadjuvant nivolumab in oral cavity squamous cell carcinoma. Subject-matched pre- and post-treatment PBMCs and tumors from three responders and three non-responders were subjected to genomic DNA-based TCRbeta sequencing. Genomic DNA was isolated from tumor tissue using the Maxwell RSC DNA from Tissue kit. For survey sequencing of tumor libraries, mostly 4 to 6 ug of input genomic DNA was used, and two replicates were run per sample. The immunoSEQ hsTCRbeta kit was used to prepare TCRbeta libraries according to the manufacturer's instructions. An Illumina NovaSeq 6000 S4 flow cell was used to sequence the final libraries, which had first been combined to 3 nM. The paper's processing steps were these. The immunoSEQ Analyzer handled quality control and preprocessing of the raw data. The analysis was limited to productive rearrangements, and each clonotype was defined by a unique CDR3 amino acid sequence. Using the R package tcR, the researchers computed the Gini-Simpson index as their estimate of repertoire clonality. Gini indices were compared with Student's t test, and associations with tumor size change were assessed by Pearson correlation. Drawn from immuneACCESS, this table holds only the in-frame rearrangements with V and J called that TCRdb kept. Clones are partly lost; checked studies trace under half to an unresolved V gene and leave the rest unexplained. V, J and clone size are those of that table, while D and trimming were read from the DNA. A total of under 25,000 clones appear in this sample, about 25% of them only once. Approximately 16% of the sample is in the top ten clones.

General conclusions and limits of the study: A higher pretreatment blood Treg/Th17 ratio correlated with both higher pretreatment blood TCRbeta clonality and lower post-treatment tumor TCRbeta clonality. Greater tumor shrinkage correlated with larger post-treatment sizes of preexisting intratumoral clones, which suggests that expansion of preexisting clones contributed to response. TCR analyses included only a few patients per response group, and the authors called for larger cohorts for validation.

The sequence was collected from a person aged 35-80 years with oral cavity squamous cell carcinoma. Material: tumor tissue, obtained after nivolumab (anti-PD-1) treatment.

The DNA reads as follows: TGTGCCAGCACCCAGGGTGCCTATGGCTACACCTTC. This encodes CASTQGAYGYTF. The sequence links TRBV28 to TRBJ1-2; TRBD1 is perhaps the D gene, given 5 matching bases. V lost 7 bases and J lost 4 bases; the stretch between them is 10 bases long. The CDR3 spans 12 residues, from the cysteine through the phenylalanine. Only the CDR3 region is kept as DNA, spanning 36 bases read in frame from base 1. CDR1 is given as MDHEN and CDR2 as SYDVKM, both from the germline V gene.